This T cell receptor beta chain was recorded in a study of CD8 T cells in Susac syndrome. RNA amounts of roughly 0.45 to 1 ug underwent reverse transcription with random hexamers. TCRdb re-called the immunoSEQ multiplex PCR reads through MiXCR, storing one row per CDR3 protein. Among around 81,000 distinct CDR3 sequences listed, 94% were seen once. The CDR3 sequence is 13 residues long. Germline CDR1 MGHRA, CDR2 YSYEKL. V was cut by 1 base and J by 3 bases, with 7 bases left in between. The chain uses TRBV4-1 and TRBJ2-7; no clear D gene. The sequencing sample was made of CD8+ T cells from PBMCs. This TCR was sampled from a human donor with Susac syndrome. The CDR3 DNA reads TGCGCCAGCAGCCAAGCCTACAACTACGAGCAGTACTTC. Translating gives CASSQAYNYEQYF.